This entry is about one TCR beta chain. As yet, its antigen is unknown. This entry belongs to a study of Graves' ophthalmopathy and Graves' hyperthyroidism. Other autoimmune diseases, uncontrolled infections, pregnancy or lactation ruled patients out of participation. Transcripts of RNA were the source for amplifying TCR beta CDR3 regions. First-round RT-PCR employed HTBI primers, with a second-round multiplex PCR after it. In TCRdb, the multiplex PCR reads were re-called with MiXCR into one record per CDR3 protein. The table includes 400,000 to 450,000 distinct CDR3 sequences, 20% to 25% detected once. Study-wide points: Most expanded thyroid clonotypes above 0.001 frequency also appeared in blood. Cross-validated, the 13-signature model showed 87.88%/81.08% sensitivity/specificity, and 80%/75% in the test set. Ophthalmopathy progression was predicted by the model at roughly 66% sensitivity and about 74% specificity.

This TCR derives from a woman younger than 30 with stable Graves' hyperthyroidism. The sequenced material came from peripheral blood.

The CDR3 coding sequence is TGTGCCAGCAGCGACGGGAAAAGGGAGCTGTTTTTT. The encoded protein is CASSDGKRELFF. The V gene is TRBV11-2, the J gene TRBJ2-2; maybe TRBD2 (5 bases). The CDR3 runs 12 residues. V lost 5 bases to trimming and J lost 9 bases, with 10 bases between them. Per the germline V gene, CDR1 is SGHAT and CDR2 is FQNNGV.